This TCR beta chain was sequenced in a study of low-dose radiotherapy and immunotherapy resistance in tumors. Time point of the sample: before trial treatment. Donors were dosed with nivolumab and ipilimumab; they also received aspirin, low-dose cyclophosphamide and low-dose radiotherapy. This clonotype was counted ten times or more. TRAV- and TRBV-specific primers, spanning alpha and beta chains, primed first-strand cDNA. Over roughly 19 PCR cycles, TCRs were amplified from a constant-region primer and V-primer adapter. TCRdb itself ran the reads through MiXCR, one entry per CDR3 protein. The sample shows some 88,000 distinct CDR3 sequences, more than 7.5% of them seen only once. Germline-derived CDR1 and CDR2 are SQVTM and ANQGSEA. Trimming cost V 6 bases and J 2 bases; bases outside gene matches: 12. The CDR3 extends over 17 amino acids.

The rearrangement joins TRBV29-1 to TRBJ2-7; 14 bases align to TRBD2. The sample in question was PBMCs, obtained before treatment. The TCR sequence derives from a male donor with prostate cancer. This CDR3 is CSVTGTSGSTGTYEQYF. In nucleotides, the CDR3 is TGCAGCGTCACCGGGACTAGCGGGAGTACAGGGACCTACGAGCAGTACTTC.